This entry describes one T cell receptor (beta chain). While infection was still active, Seattle patients were enrolled and then followed longitudinally. This specimen comes from a study of blood T cell repertoires in COVID-19. Study at large: Sources were T cells, B-cell-depleted T cells, or PBMCs; the material itself was cDNA or gDNA.

Assay: immunoSEQ multiplex PCR; the TCRdb copy retains only in-frame clones and omits some. The profile covers about 280,000 clones, with about 90% appearing a single time and around 10% taken by the ten largest. Germline V gives CDR1 SGHTA, CDR2 FQGNSA. There are 15 residues in the CDR3. V trimming: 1 base; J trimming: 2 bases; junction bases outside the gene matches: 1. Sequencing was carried out using peripheral blood. The chain recombines TRBV7-2 with TRBJ2-7; 11 bases line up with TRBD2. The source of this sequence is a woman in her twenties or thirties with COVID-19, enrolled during active disease. Written as DNA, the CDR3 is TGTGCCAGCAGCTTAGAACTAGCGGGAGCCTACGAGCAGTACTTC. The encoded protein is CASSLELAGAYEQYF.